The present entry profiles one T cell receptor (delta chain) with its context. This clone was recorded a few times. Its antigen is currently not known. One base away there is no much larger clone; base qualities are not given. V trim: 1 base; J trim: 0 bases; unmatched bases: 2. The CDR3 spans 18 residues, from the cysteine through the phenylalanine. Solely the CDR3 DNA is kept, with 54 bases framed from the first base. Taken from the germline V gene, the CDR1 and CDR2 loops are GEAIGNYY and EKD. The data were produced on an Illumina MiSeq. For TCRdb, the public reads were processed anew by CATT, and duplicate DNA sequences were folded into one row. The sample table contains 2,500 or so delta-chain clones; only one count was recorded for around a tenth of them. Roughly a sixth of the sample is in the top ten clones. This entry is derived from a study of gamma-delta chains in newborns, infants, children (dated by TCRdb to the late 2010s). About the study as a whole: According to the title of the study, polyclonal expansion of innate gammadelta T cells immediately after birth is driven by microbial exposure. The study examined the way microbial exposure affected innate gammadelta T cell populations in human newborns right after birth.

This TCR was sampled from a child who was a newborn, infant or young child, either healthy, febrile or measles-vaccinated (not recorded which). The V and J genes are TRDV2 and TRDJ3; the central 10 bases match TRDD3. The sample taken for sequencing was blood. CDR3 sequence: CACDTGGYNSWDTRQMFF. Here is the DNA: TGTGCCTGTGACACTGGGGGATACAACTCCTGGGACACCCGACAGATGTTTTTC.